This T cell receptor (beta chain) is from a study of glioma-infiltrating T cells (dated by TCRdb to 2016 to 2017). A note on the overall study: Low-grade gliomas were WHO grade II oligodendrogliomas or astrocytomas, and glioblastomas were WHO grade IV tumors sampled at initial rather than recurrent diagnosis. Sequencing of TCR alpha- and beta-chain repertoires was performed on glioma tissue, on non-neoplastic brain tissue, and on matched peripheral blood mononuclear cells. The paired cohort was made up of three low-grade glioma patients, eight primary glioblastoma patients and three non-glioma patients who contributed non-neoplastic brain tissue. Blood libraries targeted about 4.5- to 10-fold sequencing coverage of 950,000 to 1,000,000 peripheral T cells. To measure divergence between tissue and blood T-cell populations, each tissue-infiltrating repertoire was compared with the peripheral blood repertoire of the same patient. Glioma patients received dexamethasone for six or fewer days before surgery. What the work shows at the level of the full study, not this receptor alone: Patients with low tissue-blood divergence were marked by a signature set of shared blood CDR3 motifs, and this signature set was depleted in highly divergent patients. Group comparisons were based on small numbers of patients: three non-neoplastic, three low-grade glioma and roughly eight glioblastoma patients. VJ-independent divergence between tissue and blood was found to be below expectation in non-neoplastic patients but above expectation in all gliomas, particularly low-grade gliomas. Very few CDR3 sequences were shared between tissue and blood, attributed to high CDR3 diversity and limited sampling.

The iRepertoire nested amplicon-rescue multiplex PCR (arm-PCR) platform was used to amplify TCR alpha and beta CDR3 regions from RNA. For one-step reverse transcription and amplification, roughly 95-450 ng of tissue mRNA or PBMC total RNA was used as input. Following bead purification, Illumina adapters were added by a secondary multiplex PCR, and libraries between 200 and 400 bp were gel-purified. The libraries contained internal 6-nucleotide barcodes that were used for demultiplexing. Libraries were sequenced on an Illumina MiSeq with 2x220 or 2x250 nucleotide paired-end reads. Per the authors' processing: Paired reads were merged using FLASH 1.2.11 and aligned with BWA-MEM to the GRCh37 human genome, and TRA and TRB reads were then extracted. V and J assignment used an IMGT-derived reference of cassette sequences and CDR3 motifs that included pseudogenes. Reads were translated in three frames, and productive CDR3s were defined as those with a C...FGXG motif and no stop codons. Unique combinations of V-J cassette pair and CDR3 amino acid sequence were defined as clonotypes. Reads were filtered by Hamming distance, with the threshold set by the sequence error rate of each sample in mapped regions. TCRdb took the public reads, trimmed them with fastp at Q25, ran MiXCR for clone calling and kept in-frame beta chains. Every distinct CDR3 protein forms one entry, paired with its most common genes and DNA. TCRdb, rather than the study authors, made the V and J calls. This sample comprises around 390,000 distinct CDR3 sequences, roughly 41% of them detected only once. In total, the top ten clones hold approximately 12% of the sample.

For this clonotype: Its antigen remains undetermined. One junction end disagrees with the germline gene, perhaps due to a read error.

Measured from the cysteine to the phenylalanine, the CDR3 is 12 residues long. Left in the record is the CDR3 DNA by itself, 36 bases read in frame from the first base. The germline V gene encodes CDR1 MNHNS and CDR2 SASEGT. Surgical brain or tumor specimens were cryofrozen in liquid nitrogen immediately after resection, and peripheral blood cells were collected concurrently. Specimen: glioma tissue, nonneoplastic brain tissue, or PBMCs (not recorded which). The sequence was obtained from a human donor with low-grade glioma or glioblastoma, undergoing nonglioma brain surgery, or in good health (not recorded which). The chain uses TRBV6-1 and TRBJ2-2, with TRBD2 tentatively as D gene (5 bases match). The CDR3 is CASREADGELFF. The base sequence is TGTGCCAGCAGGGAGGCGGACGGGGAGCTATTTTTT.